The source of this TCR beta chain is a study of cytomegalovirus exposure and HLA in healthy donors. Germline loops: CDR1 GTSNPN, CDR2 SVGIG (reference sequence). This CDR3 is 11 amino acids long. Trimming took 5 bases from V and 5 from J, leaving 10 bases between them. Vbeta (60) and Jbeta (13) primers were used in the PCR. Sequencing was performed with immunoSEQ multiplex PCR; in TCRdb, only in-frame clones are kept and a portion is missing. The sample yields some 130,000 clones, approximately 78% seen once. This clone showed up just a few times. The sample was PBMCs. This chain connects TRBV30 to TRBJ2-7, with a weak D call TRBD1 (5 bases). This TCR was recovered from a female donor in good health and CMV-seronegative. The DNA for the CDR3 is TGTGCCTGGGGGTGGGGCGACGAGCAGTACTTC. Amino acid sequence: CAWGWGDEQYF.